The 19 T cell receptor beta chains reported below all come from one sample, sequenced in a study of blood T cell repertoires in COVID-19. Clones were sequenced by immunoSEQ multiplex PCR, and TCRdb holds only the in-frame ones, with some missing. The sample shows a few hundred thousand clones, over 85% of them seen only once. Sequencing was performed on PBMCs or T cells enriched from blood (not recorded which). The receptors were sampled from a woman in her 50s who had been exposed to COVID-19.

This chain joins TRBV6-5 and TRBJ2-7; 12 positions agree with TRBD2. The J segment lost 0 bases and the V segment lost 6 bases, leaving 3 bases of the junction unmatched. The germline CDR1 and CDR2 sequences are MNHEY and SVGAGI. This CDR3 has 15 residues. CDR3 sequence reads: CASSATSGGSYEQYF. The DNA for the CDR3 is TGTGCCAGCAGCGCGACTAGCGGGGGCTCCTACGAGCAGTACTTC.

This clone was found once. J is TRBJ1-1 and V is TRBV4-2, with D hard to call. Germline V gene lookup returns CDR1 LGHNA and CDR2 YNFKEQ. There are 16 residues in the CDR3. Trimming removed 0 bases from V and 0 bases from J, with 11 bases in between. DNA of the CDR3: TGTGCCAGCAGCCAAGATCTGGGCTGGATGAACACTGAAGCTTTCTTT. This gives the protein CASSQDLGWMNTEAFF.

The chain joins TRBV5-1 to TRBJ2-1; 7 nucleotides line up with TRBD1. With 0 bases clipped from V and 5 bases from J, the junction kept 5 bases outside the gene matches. The CDR3 loop spans 15 amino acids. Germline-derived CDR1 and CDR2 are SGHRS and YFSETQ. As DNA, the CDR3 is TGCGCCAGCAGCTTGGACAGGGGTACTAACAATGAGCAGTTCTTC. It specifies CASSLDRGTNNEQFF.

The chain carries TRBV5-6 and TRBJ2-2; 7 positions agree with TRBD2. Trimming removed 5 bases from V and 1 base from J; junction bases left unmatched: 8. Germline V gene data show CDR1 as SGHDT and CDR2 as YYEEEE. The CDR3 runs 16 residues. CDR3 sequence (DNA): TGTGCCAGCAGTACCCCTGGACTAGAGAACACCGGGGAGCTGTTTTTT. Protein product: CASSTPGLENTGELFF.

V and J are TRBV30 and TRBJ2-1; D may be TRBD1 (5 bases). Germline values: CDR1 GTSNPN, CDR2 SVGIG (reference sequence). The ends were cut back, 4 bases at V and 10 bases at J, with 14 bases in the middle. This CDR3 spans 12 amino acids. In nucleotides, the CDR3 is TGTGCCTGGAATCTAGACGCAGGGGAGCAGTTCTTC. As protein: CAWNLDAGEQFF. Full variable domain (remainder filled in from reference TRBV30 and TRBJ2-1): SQTIHQWPATLVQPVGSPLSLECTVEGTSNPNLYWYRQAAGRGLQLLFYSVGIGQISSEVPQNLSASRPQDRQFILSSKKLLLSDSGFYLCAWNLDAGEQFFGPGTRLTVL.

The rearrangement joins TRBV10-3 to TRBJ2-2; TRBD2 matches at 8 bases. Unmatched junction bases numbered 1, after V lost 0 bases and J lost 1 base. Germline assignment: CDR1 ENHRY and CDR2 SYGVKD. CDR3 length: 16 amino acids. As DNA, the CDR3 is TGTGCCATCAGTGAGTCGGCGGGGGGGAACACCGGGGAGCTGTTTTTT. Its protein product is CAISESAGGNTGELFF.

The chain combines TRBV28 with TRBJ1-5; D is perhaps TRBD1 (5 bases). The CDR3 is 15 amino acids. The germline V and J ends were trimmed by 6 bases and 4 bases, with 16 bases remaining between them. CDR1 is MDHEN, CDR2 SYDVKM, per germline. CDR3 sequence (DNA): TGTGCCAGCAGCCCTGGGGGGGGTAAGAATCAGCCCCAGCATTTT. Translation: CASSPGGGKNQPQHF.

J is TRBJ2-7 and V is TRBV6-1; D is undetermined. The V end lost 2 bases, the J end lost 4 bases, and 18 bases lay between the germline ends. The CDR3 covers 16 residues. Germline CDR1 and CDR2: MNHNS and SASEGT. The CDR3 nucleotides are TGTGCCAGCAGTGAATCGTTATCAGGATTGGTATACGAGCAGTACTTC. This gives the protein CASSESLSGLVYEQYF.

The V and J genes are TRBV5-4 and TRBJ1-6; D ambiguous. The germline V and J ends were trimmed by 4 bases and 11 bases, with 19 bases remaining between them. CDR1 SGHNT and CDR2 YYREEE come from the germline V gene (reference sequence). The CDR3 contains 15 residues. CDR3 sequence: CASSRDDFPLTPLHF. CDR3 coding DNA: TGTGCCAGCAGCCGCGACGACTTCCCCCTGACACCCCTCCACTTT. Full variable domain (outside the CDR3, taken from reference TRBV5-4 and TRBJ1-6): ETGVTQSPTHLIKTRGQQVTLRCSSQSGHNTVSWYQQALGQGPQFIFQYYREEENGRGNFPPRFSGLQFPNYSSELNVNALELDDSALYLCASSRDDFPLTPLHFGNGTRLTVT.

The chain combines TRBV5-4 with TRBJ1-1, with D possibly matching TRBD1 (5 bases). Germline V lookup: CDR1 SGHNT, CDR2 YYREEE (reference sequence). V lost 6 bases to trimming and J lost 2 bases, with 14 bases between them. This CDR3 is 14 amino acids long. The CDR3 sequence: CASTQVGANTEAFF. The CDR3 DNA sequence: TGTGCCAGCACCCAGGTAGGGGCTAACACTGAAGCTTTCTTT.

The J gene is TRBJ2-7, the V gene TRBV18; a weak D match, TRBD1 (5 bases). Between the trimmed V and J ends, which lost 0 bases and 4 bases, there was a span of 7 bases. CDR3 length: 13 amino acids. Germline V gives CDR1 KGHSH, CDR2 LQKENI. This CDR3 reads CASSPPRDYEQYF. The DNA of the CDR3 is TGTGCCAGCTCACCACCCAGGGATTACGAGCAGTACTTC.

The chain recombines TRBV5-5 with TRBJ1-1; a weak D match, TRBD1 (6 bases). Trimming took 2 bases from V and 3 from J, leaving 17 bases between them. This CDR3 is 16 amino acids long. Germline V gives CDR1 SGHKS, CDR2 YYEKEE (reference sequence). CDR3 loop: CASSLRSDSADTEAFF. For the CDR3, the DNA is TGTGCCAGCAGCTTAAGGTCGGACAGCGCGGACACTGAAGCTTTCTTT. The whole variable domain, filled in from reference TRBV5-5 and TRBJ1-1, reads DAGVTQSPTHLIKTRGQQVTLRCSPISGHKSVSWYQQVLGQGPQFIFQYYEKEERGRGNFPDRFSARQFPNYSSELNVNALLLGDSALYLCASSLRSDSADTEAFFGQGTRLTVV.

The V and J genes are TRBV21-1 and TRBJ2-5; the table gives TRBD2 as D, unverified against the DNA. TRBV21-1 is described as a pseudogene. The CDR3 length is 14 residues. The CDR3 nucleotides read TGTGCCAGCAGCAAAGTTTCTTTCCAAGAGACCCAGTACTTC. It specifies CASSKVSFQETQYF.

The chain carries TRBV5-1 and TRBJ2-7, with 7 bases lining up with TRBD1. V shed 0 bases, J shed 3 bases, and the junction held 3 bases outside the gene matches. The CDR3 contains 14 residues. Germline V lookup: CDR1 SGHRS, CDR2 YFSETQ. The CDR3 protein is CASSLAGTVYEQYF. The CDR3 nucleotides are TGCGCCAGCAGCTTGGCAGGGACAGTCTACGAGCAGTACTTC. Full variable domain (missing parts from reference TRBV5-1 and TRBJ2-7): KAGVTQTPRYLIKTRGQQVTLSCSPISGHRSVSWYQQTPGQGLQFLFEYFSETQRNKGNFPGRFSGRQFSNSRSEMNVSTLELGDSALYLCASSLAGTVYEQYFGPGTRLTVT.

The genes are TRBV19 and TRBJ2-5; D unclear. Between the trimmed V and J ends, which lost 2 bases and 5 bases, there was a span of 9 bases. Germline V lookup: CDR1 LNHDA, CDR2 SQIVND (reference sequence). The CDR3 extends over 13 amino acids. This chain's CDR3 is CASSINRRETQYF. CDR3 nucleotides: TGTGCCAGTAGTATAAATAGGCGGGAGACCCAGTACTTC.

The V call is TRBV6-4, the J call TRBJ1-5; the match to TRBD1 covers 9 bases. V was pared by 5 bases and J by 2 bases, with 1 base of the junction left unmatched. The CDR3 consists of 14 residues. Germline lookup yields CDR1 MRHNA and CDR2 SNTAGT. CDR3 nucleotides: TGTGCCAGCAGTCGGACAGGGGGCAATCAGCCCCAGCATTTT. Its protein product is CASSRTGGNQPQHF.

This rearrangement joins TRBV7-2 to TRBJ1-6, with 7 bases that match TRBD1. CDR1 and CDR2 from the germline V gene are SGHTA and FQGNSA. V shed 6 bases, J shed 4 bases, and the junction held 6 bases outside the gene matches. The CDR3 length is 15 residues. As DNA, the CDR3 is TGTGCCAGCAGTTTGACAGGGATTTATAATTCACCCCTCCACTTT. It encodes CASSLTGIYNSPLHF. Combining the CDR3 with reference TRBV7-2 and TRBJ1-6 gives the whole variable domain GAGVSQSPSNKVTEKGKDVELRCDPISGHTALYWYRQSLGQGLEFLIYFQGNSAPDKSGLPSDRFSAERTGGSVSTLTIQRTQQEDSAVYLCASSLTGIYNSPLHFGNGTRLTVT.

The chain links TRBV11-3 to TRBJ2-1; a weak D match, TRBD2 (6 bases). Germline values: CDR1 SGHNT, CDR2 YENEEA. V lost 4 bases and J lost 6, with 19 bases in between. The length of the CDR3 is 16 residues. DNA of the CDR3: TGTGCCAGCAGCTACTTGCGGGACCCGGGCGCCAATGAGCAGTTCTTC. It encodes CASSYLRDPGANEQFF.

The chain has TRBV5-5 and TRBJ1-1; D not certain. The V end lost 4 bases, the J end lost 2 bases, and 21 bases lay between the germline ends. Germline V gene lookup returns CDR1 SGHKS and CDR2 YYEKEE (reference sequence). The CDR3 contains 17 residues. CDR3 amino acids: CASSRTVGVGSNTEAFF. The DNA for the CDR3 is TGTGCCAGCAGCCGCACGGTCGGAGTTGGCAGTAACACTGAAGCTTTCTTT. Looking up the rest from reference TRBV5-5 and TRBJ1-1 gives the full variable domain: DAGVTQSPTHLIKTRGQQVTLRCSPISGHKSVSWYQQVLGQGPQFIFQYYEKEERGRGNFPDRFSARQFPNYSSELNVNALLLGDSALYLCASSRTVGVGSNTEAFFGQGTRLTVV.